This TCR beta chain stems from a study of T cell responses to AZD1222 COVID-19 vaccine. Using immunoSEQ multiplex PCR, the repertoire was profiled, and TCRdb retains in-frame clones only, with some absent. The sample records 110,000 to 150,000 clones, roughly 90% being singletons. The sample holds one count of this clone. V lost 6 bases and J lost 0; bases outside the gene matches: 5. This CDR3 comprises 15 residues. Germline V gene lookup returns CDR1 MNHEY and CDR2 SVGAGI. The specimen comprised peripheral blood, sampled 28 days after the second AZD1222 dose. The clonotype comes from an adult who received the AZD1222 COVID-19 vaccine. The chain recombines TRBV6-5 with TRBJ1-3, with TRBD1 identical over 7 bases. The CDR3 loop is CASRPDRSSGNTIYF. In DNA, the CDR3 is TGTGCCAGCAGGCCGGACAGGAGCTCTGGAAACACCATATATTTT.